This T cell receptor beta chain was recorded in a study of T cells expressing NK-cell markers. Overall study context: Sorted CD3+CD56+NKG2C+, CD3+CD56+NKG2C- and CD3+CD56-NKG2C+ T cells supplied TCR beta repertoires. Sequenced donors, eight in total, included seven who were HCMV-seropositive and one who was seronegative.

UMIs accompanied the 5'RACE template switching by which TCR beta cDNA was made. TCRdb reprocessed the 5' RACE reads and stores each CDR3 protein as one record, lacking DNA. The sample has 160,000 or so distinct CDR3 sequences. Per germline, CDR1 SGHVS and CDR2 FQNEAQ. The CDR3 runs to 16 residues. This chain joins TRBV7-8 and TRBJ1-1; TCRdb's D call, TRBD1, is unchecked because there is no DNA. This TCR derives from a woman between 18 and 69 years old in good health. What was sequenced was blood T cells: a sorted CD56 or NKG2C T cell subset, CD4+ or CD8+ T cells, or bulk PBMC T cells (not recorded which). CDR3 in amino acids: CASSLRQQGIDTEAFF.